The clone carrying this T cell receptor beta chain appeared once. The entry originates in a study of T cells in Graves' hyperthyroidism and ophthalmopathy. Study context: Peripheral blood was taken when the disease was first diagnosed, before any treatment began.

Pregnant or lactating patients were excluded, as were those with uncontrolled infection or other autoimmune disease. Every diagnosis used clinical symptoms, serum thyroxine and TRAb, thyroid ultrasound and orbital computed tomography. The CDR3 is 15 residues long. Germline CDR1 DFQATT, CDR2 SNEGSKA (reference sequence). V lost 3 bases, J lost 0 bases, and 15 bases lay in between. Regions amplified from RNA transcripts were the TCR beta CDR3 regions. The study used the HTBI primer set for a first-round RT-PCR of the TCR CDR3. From the multiplex PCR reads, TCRdb called clonotypes with MiXCR, one entry per CDR3 protein. The sample has 400,000 to 550,000 distinct CDR3 sequences; less than 25% are singletons.

Specimen: blood. The rearrangement uses TRBV20-1 and TRBJ2-7; no clear D gene. The sequence was collected from a woman between 25 and 40 years old with Graves' ophthalmopathy. In DNA form, the CDR3 reads TGCAGTGCTAGGGTGTCGTTCCACAGCTCCTACGAGCAGTACTTC. This translates into CSARVSFHSSYEQYF.